A selection of T cell receptor beta chains follows, all from one sample in a study of beta chain features in type 1 diabetes. Method: immunoSEQ multiplex PCR; TCRdb's copy keeps in-frame clones and lacks some. The table shows 630,000 or so clones, with about an eighth occurring only once. Specimen: naive CD4+ T cells from blood. The receptors shown here come from a man aged 18 to 35 with type 1 diabetes. CDR3s include the opening cysteine and the closing phenylalanine or tryptophan. The D gene is left open where the match is weak. Clone size, where shown, is once, few, many, or a class for clones that have expanded.

D gene,J gene,clone size,V gene,CDR3 DNA,CDR3 protein
.,TRBJ2-4,few,TRBV30,TGTGCCTGGGGGAGCGGGGCCAAAAACATTCAGTACTTC,CAWGSGAKNIQYF
.,TRBJ1-1,.,TRBV25-1,TGTGCCAGCCACGGACAGCTTAAAGCTTTCTTT,CASHGQLKAFF
TRBD2,TRBJ2-7,few,TRBV29-1,TGCAGCGTTTGGGGGGGCTCCTACGAGCAGTACTTC,CSVWGGSYEQYF
.,TRBJ2-3,.,TRBV5-1,TGCGCCAGCAGCCTCCCTCTGGGGGGTAGCACAGATACGCAGTATTTT,CASSLPLGGSTDTQYF
.,TRBJ2-3,.,TRBV27,TGTGCCAGCAGAAATCGGGCGGATACGCAGTATTTT,CASRNRADTQYF
.,TRBJ2-7,.,TRBV6-5,TGTGCCAGCACCCGGCGCAATTACTACGAGCAGTACTTC,CASTRRNYYEQYF
.,TRBJ1-2,.,TRBV30,TGTGCCTGGAGTCCTACAGGGTTCCTAGGTGGCACCTTC,CAWSPTGFLGGTF
TRBD2,TRBJ2-1,few,TRBV29-1,TGCAGCGTTCATAAACCGGGACTAGCCTCGAATGAGCAGTTCTTC,CSVHKPGLASNEQFF
TRBD2,TRBJ2-7,few,TRBV4-2,TGTGCCAGCAGCCAAGACGGGAGGGCCTCTAGCGAGCAGTACTTC,CASSQDGRASSEQYF
.,TRBJ2-5,.,TRBV27,TGTGCCAGCAGCCGACCAGGGATCGTAGAGACCCAGTACTTC,CASSRPGIVETQYF
.,TRBJ1-6,.,TRBV7-3,TGTGCCAGCAGCTTGGACAGAATTTCACCCCTCCACTTT,CASSLDRISPLHF
.,TRBJ2-2,few,TRBV7-2,TGTGCCAGCAGCTCCTCCGTAGGCGGGGAGCTGTTTTTT,CASSSSVGGELFF
.,TRBJ2-7,.,TRBV10-3,TGTGCCATCTCGCCCACGGGACGCTCCTACGAGCAGTACTTC,CAISPTGRSYEQYF
.,TRBJ2-3,few,TRBV7-2,TGTGCCAGCAGCCCACAGGGTAGCACAGATACGCAGTATTTT,CASSPQGSTDTQYF
TRBD1,TRBJ2-3,.,TRBV7-9,TGTGCCAGCAGCCCCGGGACAGGGGCCACAGATACGCAGTATTTT,CASSPGTGATDTQYF
.,TRBJ2-3,few,TRBV29-1,TGCAGCGCCGCCGGCAGGCAGTCAGATACGCAGTATTTT,CSAAGRQSDTQYF
.,TRBJ2-7,.,TRBV5-6,TGTGCCAGCAGCCCGGTCATTGGTACTCTCTACGAGCAGTACTTC,CASSPVIGTLYEQYF
.,TRBJ2-1,.,TRBV5-1,TGCGCCAGCAGCTTGGCCGAGGTAGCTAACAATGAGCAGTTCTTC,CASSLAEVANNEQFF
TRBD1,TRBJ1-6,few,TRBV5-6,TGTGCCAGCAGCATACAGGGGGCCATCCACTTT,CASSIQGAIHF
.,TRBJ2-1,few,TRBV29-1,TGCAGCACCCACACAGGCGGAGGGACCTATGAGCAGTTCTTC,CSTHTGGGTYEQFF
TRBD1,TRBJ1-1,.,TRBV5-1,TGCGCCAGCAGCAGAGGACAGGTGCCGAACACTGAAGCTTTCTTT,CASSRGQVPNTEAFF
.,TRBJ2-7,.,TRBV29-1,TGCAGCGCCGAAAGGGAATACGAGCAGTACTTC,CSAEREYEQYF